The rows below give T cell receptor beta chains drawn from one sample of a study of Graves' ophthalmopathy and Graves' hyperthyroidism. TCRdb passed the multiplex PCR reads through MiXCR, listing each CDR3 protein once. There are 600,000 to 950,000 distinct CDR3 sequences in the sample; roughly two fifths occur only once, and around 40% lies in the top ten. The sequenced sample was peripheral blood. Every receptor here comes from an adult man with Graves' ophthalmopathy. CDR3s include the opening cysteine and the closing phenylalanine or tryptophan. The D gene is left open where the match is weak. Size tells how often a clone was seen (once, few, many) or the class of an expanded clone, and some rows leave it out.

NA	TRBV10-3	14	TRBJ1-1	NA	CAISGGEPRTEAFF	TGTGCCATCAGTGGAGGGGAGCCACGTACCGAAGCTTTCTTT
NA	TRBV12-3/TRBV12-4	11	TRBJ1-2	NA	CASSDIGGYTF	TGTGCCAGCAGTGACATAGGTGGCTACACCTTC
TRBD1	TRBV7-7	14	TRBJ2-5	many	CASSSTGASETQYF	TGTGCTAGCAGCTCAACAGGGGCTTCAGAGACCCAGTACTTC
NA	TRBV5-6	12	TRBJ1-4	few	CASSLYNEKLFF	TGTGCCAGCAGCTTATATAATGAAAAACTGTTTTTT
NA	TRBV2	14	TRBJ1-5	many	CASSEVRRLQSQHF	TGTGCCAGCAGTGAAGTGCGGAGACTTCAATCCCAGCATTTT
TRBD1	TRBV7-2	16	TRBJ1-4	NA	CASSLALTGIFEKLFF	TGTGCCAGCAGCTTAGCGCTGACAGGGATCTTTGAAAAACTGTTTTTT
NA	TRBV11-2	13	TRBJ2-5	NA	CASSLIQAPQQYF	TGTGCCAGCAGCCTAATACAGGCACCGCAACAGTACTTC
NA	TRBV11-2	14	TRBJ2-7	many	CASRQGHSSYEQYF	TGTGCCAGCAGACAAGGACATAGCTCCTACGAGCAGTACTTC
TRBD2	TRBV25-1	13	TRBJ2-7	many	CASTRAGGYEQYF	TGTGCCAGCACGCGAGCGGGAGGCTACGAGCAGTACTTC
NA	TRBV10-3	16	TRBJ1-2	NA	CAISANSVGPNYGYTF	TGTGCCATCAGTGCCAACTCGGTAGGACCTAACTATGGCTACACCTTC
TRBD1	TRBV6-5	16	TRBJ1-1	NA	CASSYSADRANTEAFF	TGTGCCAGCAGTTACTCGGCGGACAGGGCGAACACTGAAGCTTTCTTT
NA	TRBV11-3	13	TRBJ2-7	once	CASSVLRIYEQYF	TGTGCCAGCAGCGTTCTTCGGATCTACGAGCAGTACTTC
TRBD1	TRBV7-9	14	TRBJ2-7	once	CASTAGTGLYEQYF	TGTGCCAGCACCGCCGGGACAGGCCTTTACGAGCAGTACTTC
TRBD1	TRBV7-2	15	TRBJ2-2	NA	CASRKTGGISGELFF	TGTGCCAGCAGGAAGACAGGGGGCATATCCGGGGAGCTGTTTTTT
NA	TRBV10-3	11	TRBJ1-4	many	CAISVGEKLFF	TGTGCCATCAGTGTTGGAGAAAAACTGTTTTTT
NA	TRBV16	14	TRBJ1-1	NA	CASSQSFGFTEAFF	TGTGCCAGCAGCCAATCTTTCGGTTTCACTGAAGCTTTCTTT
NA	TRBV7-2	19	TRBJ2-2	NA	CASSFRAGIVVANTGELFF	TGTGCCAGCAGCTTCCGCGCAGGGATCGTCGTCGCGAACACCGGGGAGCTGTTTTTT